These 27 T cell receptor beta chains were sequenced from one sample in a study of blood T cell repertoires in COVID-19. Assay: immunoSEQ multiplex PCR; the TCRdb copy retains only in-frame clones and omits some. The repertoire consists of some 260,000 clones, with roughly 80% occurring once and the leading ten covering roughly 10%. Sample: peripheral blood. The source is an elderly man with acute or convalescent COVID-19.

The V and J genes are TRBV6-5 and TRBJ1-1, with 10 bases matching TRBD1. In germline, CDR1 is MNHEY, CDR2 SVGAGI. Losses at the gene ends were 7 bases for V and 6 bases for J; bases not matched to a gene: 11. The CDR3 has 15 residues. The CDR3 DNA is TGTGCCAGCAAGTTCGGGACAGGGGAACACGCTGAAGCTTTCTTT. It codes for CASKFGTGEHAEAFF.

This sequence joins TRBV7-9 and TRBJ1-1, with TRBD1 matching 7 bases. Per germline, CDR1 SEHNR and CDR2 FQNEAQ (reference sequence). Trimming took 5 bases from V and 2 from J; bases not matched to a gene: 8. The CDR3 extends over 15 amino acids. The DNA for the CDR3 is TGTGCCAGCAGCCTATCCGGGACAGTAAACACTGAAGCTTTCTTT. It yields the protein CASSLSGTVNTEAFF.

Regarding this clone: At one of its ends the junction is not consistent with the germline gene, which may arise from a read error. The V gene is TRBV18, the J gene TRBJ2-3, with TRBD1 identical over 8 bases. Germline V lookup: CDR1 KGHSH, CDR2 LQKENI. The CDR3 consists of 16 residues. The CDR3 loop reads CASSPPNRGSTDTLYF. The CDR3 bases are TGTGCCAGCTCACCACCGAACAGGGGGAGCACAGATACGCTGTATTTT. Using reference TRBV18 and TRBJ2-3 for the parts outside the CDR3, the full variable domain is NAGVMQNPRHLVRRRGQEARLRCSPMKGHSHVYWYRQLPEEGLKFMVYLQKENIIDESGMPKERFSAEFPKEGPSILRIQQVVRGDSAAYFCASSPPNRGSTDTLYFGPGTRLTVL.

This chain links TRBV19 with TRBJ1-4; 8 bases fit TRBD1. The CDR3 is 15 residues long. Germline V gene sequence: CDR1 LNHDA, CDR2 SQIVND (reference sequence). J gave up 2 bases and V 4 bases, and 3 bases lay outside the gene matches. The CDR3 protein is CASSTDRGTNEKLFF. DNA for the CDR3: TGTGCCAGTAGTACCGACAGGGGTACTAATGAAAAACTGTTTTTT.

The gene calls are TRBV2 and TRBJ1-1; D gene uncertain. V was trimmed by 3 bases and J by 4 bases, leaving 12 bases between them. This CDR3 has 14 amino acids. Per the germline V gene, CDR1 is SNHLY and CDR2 is FYNNEI. CDR3 coding DNA: TGTGCCAGCAGTGAGTGGGTTGAGGGCACTGAAGCTTTCTTT. Translated: CASSEWVEGTEAFF.

DNA of the CDR3: TGCAGTTGCGACAGGGGCTACGAGCAGTACTTC. This encodes CSCDRGYEQYF. V usage is TRBV20-1 and J usage is TRBJ2-7; 8 bases are shared with TRBD1. Germline loops: CDR1 DFQATT, CDR2 SNEGSKA (reference sequence). CDR3 length: 11 residues. V lost 8 bases, J lost 3 bases, and 3 bases stayed unmatched.

This chain links TRBV7-2 with TRBJ2-7, with TRBD2 identical over 8 bases. V lost 2 bases, J lost 4 bases, and 1 base stayed unmatched. Germline CDR1 is SGHTA and CDR2 is FQGNSA. This CDR3 spans 13 amino acids. CDR3 loop: CASSLQRGYEQYF. In DNA form, the CDR3 reads TGTGCCAGCAGCTTACAGCGGGGGTACGAGCAGTACTTC.

The chain uses TRBV29-1 and TRBJ2-1; D ambiguous. The CDR3 length is 13 residues. Per germline, CDR1 SQVTM and CDR2 ANQGSEA. V dropped 4 bases and J dropped 6 bases, with 13 bases sitting between them. As DNA, the CDR3 is TGCAGCGTTGCCTCCATCGGTAGCAATGAGCAGTTCTTC. This encodes CSVASIGSNEQFF.

The rearrangement uses TRBV6-1 and TRBJ1-5; a weak D match, TRBD1 (5 bases). Trimming cost V 5 bases and J 6 bases, with 11 bases left between them. The germline gives CDR1 MNHNS, CDR2 SASEGT. The CDR3 spans 13 residues. CDR3 DNA: TGTGCCAGCAGTTATGGGGGGGGTCAGCCCCAGCATTTT. Protein product: CASSYGGGQPQHF.

CDR3 sequence reads: CASSYGKLQGSTEAFF. In nucleotides, the CDR3 is TGTGCCAGCAGTTACGGAAAGTTACAGGGTAGCACTGAAGCTTTCTTT. The rearrangement joins TRBV6-5 to TRBJ1-1; weak D call: TRBD1 (6 bases). The CDR3 has 16 amino acids. V was trimmed by 2 bases and J by 4 bases, leaving 17 bases between them. Per the germline V gene, CDR1 is MNHEY and CDR2 is SVGAGI.

The chain couples TRBV5-1 to TRBJ2-7, with 8 bases matching TRBD1. Germline loops: CDR1 SGHRS, CDR2 YFSETQ. V shed 0 bases and J 4 bases; nucleotides not matched to a gene: 9. This CDR3 is 16 amino acids long. The CDR3 spells CASSLAPRGRRYEQYF. As DNA, the CDR3 is TGCGCCAGCAGCTTGGCTCCCAGGGGGCGCCGGTACGAGCAGTACTTC.

The chain is built from TRBV19 and TRBJ2-7, with 10 bases that match TRBD1. The V segment lost 6 bases and the J segment 2 bases; nucleotides outside the gene matches: 13. Germline assignment: CDR1 LNHDA and CDR2 SQIVND (reference sequence). The CDR3 is made up of 17 amino acids. CDR3 protein: CASSTVSGTGVTYEQYF. CDR3 in DNA: TGTGCCAGTAGCACCGTCTCCGGGACAGGGGTAACCTACGAGCAGTACTTC.

This clone was seen just once. V and J are TRBV30 and TRBJ2-1, with 10 bases matching TRBD2. The germline gives CDR1 GTSNPN, CDR2 SVGIG (reference sequence). CDR3 size: 15 residues. Unmatched junction bases numbered 9, after V lost 3 bases and J lost 7 bases. DNA of the CDR3: TGTGCCTGGAGAGCTTCTAGCGGGAGTAAGAATGAGCAGTTCTTC. The encoded protein is CAWRASSGSKNEQFF.

This chain joins TRBV7-9 and TRBJ2-1, with D possibly TRBD2 on 6 matching bases. CDR1 is SEHNR and CDR2 is FQNEAQ in the germline V gene (reference sequence). This CDR3 has 15 residues. V was clipped by 5 bases and J by 8 bases, with 19 bases between them. The CDR3 DNA is TGTGCCAGCAGCCGGTGGCGGGACCTCATAGATGAGCAGTTCTTC. Its protein product is CASSRWRDLIDEQFF.

This chain joins TRBV20-1 and TRBJ2-1; D perhaps matches TRBD2 (5 bases). CDR3 size: 15 residues. CDR1 is DFQATT and CDR2 is SNEGSKA in the germline V gene (reference sequence). Trimming shortened V by 3 bases and J by 3 bases, and 15 bases separated the two germline ends. In DNA, the CDR3 is TGCAGTGCTAGTCCCCTCCGGGAAAGCTACAATGAGCAGTTCTTC. This sequence encodes CSASPLRESYNEQFF.

This clone was observed a handful of times. The rearrangement links TRBV4-1 to TRBJ2-1, with 8 bases fitting TRBD2. V shed 1 base, J shed 7 bases, and the junction held 12 bases outside the gene matches. Germline CDR1 reads MGHRA; CDR2 reads YSYEKL. CDR3 size: 17 residues. CDR3 in amino acids: CASSQVGRRGGRNEQFF. CDR3 in DNA: TGCGCCAGCAGCCAAGTCGGGAGACGGGGGGGCCGGAATGAGCAGTTCTTC.

This chain joins TRBV2 and TRBJ2-7, with TRBD1 identical over 9 bases. Looked up from germline, CDR1 is SNHLY and CDR2 is FYNNEI. CDR3 length: 15 amino acids. Losses at the gene ends were 4 bases for V and 4 bases for J; bases not matched to a gene: 8. The CDR3 DNA follows: TGTGCCAGCAGTGCACCGGGACAGGGCCTATACGAGCAGTACTTC. Translation: CASSAPGQGLYEQYF.

The J gene is TRBJ1-2, the V gene TRBV13, with TRBD1 as a possible D gene (6 bases). Germline V gene sequence: CDR1 PRHDT, CDR2 FYEKMQ (reference sequence). There are 16 residues in the CDR3. V gave up 1 base and J gave up 4 bases, with 16 bases separating them. The CDR3, as DNA: TGTGCCAGCAGCTTAGTGGGGGACACCGAGTTCTATGGCTACACCTTC. It yields the protein CASSLVGDTEFYGYTF.

The V gene is TRBV4-1, the J gene TRBJ1-4; TRBD1 matches 10 bases. Germline CDR1 and CDR2: MGHRA and YSYEKL. This CDR3 has 18 amino acids. The ends lost 0 bases at V and 10 bases at J; junction bases unmatched: 14. Here the CDR3 DNA reads TGCGCCAGCAGCCAAGAGGCGACAGGGGGCCCCGTGTTTGGAAAACTGTTTTTT. It encodes CASSQEATGGPVFGKLFF.

The chain couples TRBV3-1 (or the pseudogene TRBV3-2) to TRBJ2-7, with 16 bases aligning to TRBD2. V lost 4 bases to trimming and J lost 4 bases; unmatched junction nucleotides: 7. From germline, CDR1 is LGHDT and CDR2 YNNKEL (reference sequence). The CDR3 is 17 amino acids. The CDR3 region has the DNA TGTGCCAGCAGCCGCGGGACTAGCGGGAGGGGCTCATACGAGCAGTACTTC. This gives the protein CASSRGTSGRGSYEQYF.

The chain couples TRBV24-1 to TRBJ1-5; 7 bases align to TRBD1. Germline V gives CDR1 KGHDR, CDR2 SFDVKD. The CDR3 totals 13 residues. V shed 10 bases, J shed 5 bases, and the junction held 7 bases outside the gene matches. CDR3 protein: CATQGYEDQPQHF. As DNA, the CDR3 is TGTGCCACACAGGGGTATGAGGATCAGCCCCAGCATTTT.

The chain has TRBV2 and TRBJ1-4, with unresolved D. V was clipped by 10 bases and J by 7 bases, with 13 bases between them. From germline, CDR1 is SNHLY and CDR2 FYNNEI. There are 12 residues in the CDR3. The CDR3, as DNA: TGTGCCACCCGAGGACTTTTTGAAAAACTGTTTTTT. Protein product: CATRGLFEKLFF.

As regards this clone: Germline and junction disagree at one end, which may indicate a read error. The chain has TRBV5-1 and TRBJ1-1; 7 bases align to TRBD1. The length of the CDR3 is 13 residues. In germline, CDR1 is SGHRS, CDR2 YFSETQ. CDR3 amino acids: CASSWGTAFESFF. CDR3 in DNA: TGCGCCAGCAGCTGGGGGACAGCCTTTGAATCTTTCTTT.

This chain uses TRBV3-1 (or the pseudogene TRBV3-2) with TRBJ1-1; D not resolved. The CDR3 has 14 amino acids. Germline V gene lookup returns CDR1 LGHDT and CDR2 YNNKEL (reference sequence). Trimming shortened V by 7 bases and J by 3 bases, and 15 bases separated the two germline ends. The CDR3 protein is CASTRTRADTEAFF. The CDR3 DNA sequence: TGTGCCAGCACTCGAACGAGGGCCGACACTGAAGCTTTCTTT.

The chain employs TRBV30 and TRBJ2-3; no reliable D call. This CDR3 has 12 amino acids. V gave up 4 bases and J gave up 3 bases, with 8 bases separating them. From germline, CDR1 is GTSNPN and CDR2 SVGIG (reference sequence). The CDR3 reads CAWNLGTDTQYF. In nucleotides, the CDR3 is TGTGCCTGGAATCTCGGGACAGATACGCAGTATTTT.

This clone was detected a few times. V gene TRBV5-4 combines with J gene TRBJ1-2, with D unresolved. Germline CDR1 SGHNT, CDR2 YYREEE (reference sequence). CDR3 size: 14 residues. Trimming took 3 bases from V and 4 from J, leaving 13 bases between them. The DNA for the CDR3 is TGTGCCAGCAGCTCTGGGCCCGGAACCTATGGCTACACCTTC. This gives the protein CASSSGPGTYGYTF.

V gene TRBV10-3 combines with J gene TRBJ2-1; the D gene is possibly TRBD2 (6 bases). There are 16 residues in the CDR3. Per the germline V gene, CDR1 is ENHRY and CDR2 is SYGVKD. V was pared by 5 bases and J by 8 bases, with 22 bases between. The CDR3, as DNA: TGTGCCATCAGTAGGAGGACTAACCAAGTTGGAGATGAGCAGTTCTTC. This sequence encodes CAISRRTNQVGDEQFF.